Listed below are T cell receptor beta chains from one sample, sequenced in a study of T cell responses to AZD1222 COVID-19 vaccine. Only in-frame clones appear in the TCRdb table, and some are missing; sequencing was by immunoSEQ multiplex PCR. This table holds roughly 140,000 clones, around 90% found once. The material was peripheral blood, obtained on day 0 of AZD1222 vaccination. The receptors originated from an adult in good health. Both conserved end residues are part of each CDR3. Fields, in order: J gene, V gene, clone size, D gene, CDR3 protein, CDR3 DNA. The D gene is left open where the match is weak. Clone size is shown for a subset of rows, as once, few, many or a class of expanded clone.

TRBJ1-6	TRBV27	NA	NA	CASSLSAGVTLHF	TGTGCCAGCAGTTTATCGGCGGGGGTCACCCTCCACTTT
TRBJ2-1	TRBV4-3	few	TRBD2	CASSQAYGGEQFF	TGCGCCAGCAGCCAAGCGTACGGGGGGGAGCAGTTCTTC
TRBJ1-1	TRBV27	NA	NA	CASSSYEKMNTEAFF	TGTGCCAGCAGTTCTTACGAGAAAATGAACACTGAAGCTTTCTTT
TRBJ1-5	TRBV6-1	NA	NA	CASSERVNQPQHF	TGTGCCAGCAGTGAACGGGTCAATCAGCCCCAGCATTTT
TRBJ1-1	TRBV7-2	NA	NA	CASSLDSDTEAFF	TGTGCCAGCAGCTTAGATTCGGACACTGAAGCTTTCTTT
TRBJ2-2	TRBV6-5	NA	NA	CASSYVPGENTGELFF	TGTGCCAGCAGTTACGTCCCGGGAGAAAACACCGGGGAGCTGTTTTTT
TRBJ1-6	TRBV5-1	NA	NA	CASSLDGLSPLHF	TGCGCCAGCAGCTTGGATGGGCTCTCACCCCTCCACTTT
TRBJ1-2	TRBV11-2	NA	NA	CASSQTELYGYTF	TGTGCCAGCAGCCAGACAGAACTGTATGGCTACACCTTC
TRBJ1-2	TRBV5-4	NA	NA	CASSLAYDGYTF	TGTGCCAGCAGCTTGGCTTATGATGGCTACACCTTC
TRBJ2-1	TRBV30	NA	TRBD2	CAWSVGASGSQEQFF	TGTGCCTGGAGTGTAGGAGCTAGCGGGAGCCAGGAGCAGTTCTTC
TRBJ2-1	TRBV7-2	few	TRBD2	CASSLAGSGGQFF	TGTGCCAGCAGCTTAGCGGGTTCGGGGGGGCAGTTCTTC
TRBJ2-3	TRBV5-1	once	TRBD2	CASSLGASGSSPDTQYF	TGCGCCAGCAGCTTGGGGGCTAGCGGGAGTTCCCCAGATACGCAGTATTTT
TRBJ2-7	TRBV15	NA	NA	CATSRDRPGDYEQYF	TGTGCCACCAGCAGAGATCGTCCTGGGGACTACGAGCAGTACTTC
TRBJ1-4	TRBV4-3	NA	NA	CASSQVVVATNEKLFF	TGCGCCAGCAGCCAAGTGGTTGTTGCAACTAATGAAAAACTGTTTTTT
TRBJ1-1	TRBV6-5	NA	NA	CASTLTSWGTEAFF	TGTGCCAGCACCCTGACATCCTGGGGCACTGAAGCTTTCTTT
TRBJ2-1	TRBV7-9	many	NA	CASSPGRSSYNEQFF	TGTGCCAGCAGCCCCGGGCGGAGCTCCTACAATGAGCAGTTCTTC
TRBJ1-6	TRBV6-2/TRBV6-3	NA	NA	CASSFTGGNSPLHF	TGTGCCAGCAGTTTTACAGGCGGAAATTCACCCCTCCACTTT